This T cell receptor (beta chain) was captured in a study of blood T cell repertoires in COVID-19. On the study more broadly: Sites in the United States, Italy and Spain provided acute and convalescent COVID-19 samples. From T cells, B-cell-depleted T cells, or PBMCs came the material, which was cDNA or gDNA.

Some clones are missing from TCRdb's copy, which holds only in-frame ones; the method was immunoSEQ multiplex PCR. The profile shows 99,000 or so clones, 91% of them singletons. J lost 2 bases, V lost 4 bases, and 2 bases had no gene match. The CDR3 is 13 residues long. CDR1 is SEHNR, CDR2 FQNEAQ, per germline (reference sequence). This sequence was found in a human donor in a cohort sampled during active COVID-19. V usage is TRBV7-9 and J usage is TRBJ2-7, with 7 nucleotides matching TRBD1. The sequencing sample was made of peripheral blood. CDR3 protein: CASSSTGPYEQYF. In DNA form, the CDR3 reads TGTGCCAGCAGCTCGACAGGGCCCTACGAGCAGTACTTC.